These 22 T cell receptor beta chains were all obtained from the same sample, sequenced in a study of vaccination and CD4 T cells after COVID-19. Their specific antigens are unknown. With the Oncomine TCR Beta short-read assay, DNA from cultured CD4+ T cells was sequenced. TCRdb processed the PCR reads anew with MiXCR; each CDR3 protein has one entry. The table lists 2,500 to 3,000 distinct CDR3 sequences, roughly 24% of them singletons. Documented treatment: approximately 9-day PBMC culture with coronavirus spike peptide pools or control peptides (ViraFEST assay). Material for sequencing was CD4+ T cells from blood, cultured in vitro. Receptor source: a human donor who had recovered from COVID-19.

V gene TRBV7-2 combines with J gene TRBJ1-2; D is perhaps TRBD1 (5 bases). V lost 3 bases to trimming and J lost 7 bases, with 12 bases between them. This CDR3 is 13 amino acids long. Germline V gene lookup returns CDR1 SGHTA and CDR2 FQGNSA. CDR3 sequence reads: CASSFSGLAGYTF. The CDR3 DNA is TGTGCCAGCAGCTTTTCAGGGTTAGCTGGCTACACCTTC.

This clonotype is labeled large. The chain has TRBV7-2 and TRBJ1-2; a weak D match, TRBD1 (6 bases). Germline V lookup: CDR1 SGHTA, CDR2 FQGNSA. The CDR3 covers 14 residues. V lost 2 bases and J 4 bases, leaving 11 bases between the germline ends. The DNA of the CDR3 is TGTGCCAGCAGCTTATCAGGGGTCCTCTATGGCTACACCTTC. Its protein is CASSLSGVLYGYTF.

The chain is built from TRBV2 and TRBJ2-7; the D is unclear. The length of the CDR3 is 11 residues. Trimming shortened V by 7 bases and J by 6 bases, and 10 bases separated the two germline ends. CDR1 and CDR2 (germline): SNHLY, FYNNEI. The CDR3 nucleotides are TGTGCCAGCACTGAGGTATCCGAGCAGTACTTC. Its protein product is CASTEVSEQYF.

The table lists this clonotype with a few counts. The chain employs TRBV5-8 and TRBJ1-1; weak D call: TRBD1 (5 bases). There are 15 residues in the CDR3. In germline, CDR1 is SGHTS, CDR2 YDEGEE. Trimming cost V 0 bases and J 0 bases, with 9 bases left between them. CDR3: CASSLGLGVNTEAFF. For the CDR3, the DNA is TGTGCCAGCAGCTTGGGTCTGGGGGTGAACACTGAAGCTTTCTTT.

A few counts support this clonotype. The rearrangement links TRBV18 to TRBJ1-6; D is perhaps TRBD1 (5 bases). The CDR3 runs 15 residues. Germline V gene sequence: CDR1 KGHSH, CDR2 LQKENI. V was clipped by 5 bases and J by 1 base, with 9 bases between them. The CDR3 region has the DNA TGTGCCAGCTCAAATGGGGGGTCCTATAATTCACCCCTCCACTTT. Protein sequence: CASSNGGSYNSPLHF.

This clonotype was detected a few times. This chain joins TRBV6-2 or TRBV6-3 and TRBJ2-1, with TRBD1 identical over 7 bases. The J segment lost 11 bases and the V segment lost 4 bases, leaving 5 bases of the junction unmatched. In germline, CDR1 is MNHEY, CDR2 SVGEGT. CDR3 length equals 12 residues. CDR3 nucleotides: TGTGCCAGCAGTTCCCGGACAGGCCAGCAGTTCTTC. Protein product: CASSSRTGQQFF.

CDR3 in amino acids: CASSREEAGIGAQYF. The CDR3 DNA reads TGTGCCAGCAGTCGGGAGGAGGCCGGCATAGGGGCGCAGTATTTT. The chain couples TRBV2 to TRBJ2-3; 7 bases agree with TRBD2. Trimming took 5 bases from V and 10 from J; bases not matched to a gene: 15. This CDR3 comprises 15 residues. Germline CDR1 and CDR2: SNHLY and FYNNEI.

This clonotype was recorded a few times. V gene TRBV19 combines with J gene TRBJ2-7, with 10 bases identical to TRBD2. Germline values: CDR1 LNHDA, CDR2 SQIVND (reference sequence). This CDR3 is 17 amino acids long. V was clipped by 5 bases and J by 5 bases; unmatched bases: 15. The CDR3, as DNA: TGTGCCAGTAGTGCCAGACTTGTAGCGGGGGGCCCCCACGAGCAGTACTTC. It codes for CASSARLVAGGPHEQYF.

This clonotype is labeled large. The chain uses TRBV6-5 and TRBJ1-2; tentative D call: TRBD1 (6 bases). CDR1 and CDR2 from the germline V gene are MNHEY and SVGAGI. Trimming stripped 2 bases from V and 9 bases from J, with 13 bases between. CDR3 size: 13 residues. The CDR3 DNA follows: TGTGCCAGCAGTTACCGTGGGGGCAATAGCTACACCTTC. Translating it yields CASSYRGGNSYTF.

The rearrangement joins TRBV5-6 to TRBJ2-6; D perhaps matches TRBD1 (6 bases). This CDR3 is built from 14 residues. Germline assignment: CDR1 SGHDT and CDR2 YYEEEE. Trimming left V 2 bases short and J 5 bases short, with 8 bases between. CDR3 coding DNA: TGTGCCAGCAGCTTCCGGGACAGGGCCAACGTCCTGACTTTC. Translating it yields CASSFRDRANVLTF.

The chain links TRBV27 to TRBJ2-7; D is possibly TRBD2 (5 bases). Between the trimmed V and J ends, which lost 5 bases and 5 bases, there was a span of 19 bases. From germline, CDR1 is MNHEY and CDR2 SMNVEV (reference sequence). The CDR3 runs 15 residues. The CDR3 coding sequence is TGTGCCAGCAGTCAATATTCGGATACGAGGGACGAGCAGTACTTC. Translating it yields CASSQYSDTRDEQYF.

This clonotype has more than one count but fewer than ten. The chain has TRBV11-2 and TRBJ2-5; perhaps D is TRBD1 or TRBD2 (5 bases each). Trimming cost V 1 base and J 3 bases, with 15 bases left between them. This CDR3 has 16 amino acids. Germline V gives CDR1 SGHAT, CDR2 FQNNGV. The CDR3 DNA reads as TGTGCCAGCAGCTTAGTCGGAGCGTGGGGGAAAGAGACCCAGTACTTC. It is translated as CASSLVGAWGKETQYF.

This clonotype ranks as medium-sized. The chain links TRBV6-1 to TRBJ1-1; 7 bases fit TRBD1. The CDR3 extends over 13 amino acids. Germline CDR1 is MNHNS and CDR2 is SASEGT. Trimming removed 5 bases from V and 3 bases from J; junction bases left unmatched: 3. Written as DNA, the CDR3 is TGTGCCAGCAGTCTCACAGGGGACACTGAAGCTTTCTTT. Encoded protein: CASSLTGDTEAFF.

This clonotype was observed a few times. V is TRBV11-2 and J is TRBJ1-3; D gene ambiguous. The CDR3 runs 14 residues. CDR1 and CDR2 (germline): SGHAT, FQNNGV. V shed 4 bases and J shed 1 base, with 8 bases lying between them. CDR3 nucleotides: TGTGCCAGCAGCTACCGAGGGTCTGGAAACACCATATATTTT. Protein sequence: CASSYRGSGNTIYF.

The gene calls are TRBV15 and TRBJ1-1; unclear D gene. Between the trimmed V and J ends, which lost 3 bases and 6 bases, there was a span of 20 bases. From germline, CDR1 is LNHNV and CDR2 YYDKDF (reference sequence). The CDR3 sequence is 16 residues long. This CDR3 is CATSSVGQAARAEAFF. The CDR3 DNA reads TGTGCCACCAGCAGTGTTGGGCAGGCGGCAAGGGCTGAAGCTTTCTTT. Complete variable domain (other parts from reference TRBV15 and TRBJ1-1): DAMVIQNPRYQVTQFGKPVTLSCSQTLNHNVMYWYQQKSSQAPKLLFHYYDKDFNNEADTPDNFQSRRPNTSFCFLDIRSPGLGDTAMYLCATSSVGQAARAEAFFGQGTRLTVV.

The chain combines TRBV19 with TRBJ1-1, with TRBD1 as a possible D gene (6 bases). There are 18 residues in the CDR3. The germline V and J ends were trimmed by 4 bases and 1 base, with 22 bases remaining between them. From germline, CDR1 is LNHDA and CDR2 SQIVND (reference sequence). The CDR3 region is CASSTTILRDTPNTEAFF. CDR3 nucleotide sequence: TGTGCCAGTAGTACAACCATTCTGCGGGACACCCCGAACACTGAAGCTTTCTTT.

This clonotype was seen more than once but under ten times. The chain is built from TRBV19 and TRBJ2-7; TRBD2 aligns across 11 bases. Germline loops: CDR1 LNHDA, CDR2 SQIVND (reference sequence). The CDR3 is 15 residues long. Trimming at V came to 1 base and at J to 2 bases, leaving 1 base not matched to a gene. CDR3 loop: CASSIGLAGTYEQYF. CDR3 coding DNA: TGTGCCAGTAGTATAGGACTAGCGGGGACCTACGAGCAGTACTTC.

This clonotype was recorded a few times. The rearrangement links TRBV7-9 to TRBJ1-1; tentatively, D is TRBD1 (5 bases). The CDR3 runs to 13 residues. V shed 5 bases and J shed 3 bases, with 10 bases lying between them. Germline values: CDR1 SEHNR, CDR2 FQNEAQ (reference sequence). CDR3 coding DNA: TGTGCCAGCAGCCGGGCGGGGGACACTGAAGCTTTCTTT. Protein product: CASSRAGDTEAFF.

This chain links TRBV2 with TRBJ1-6; tentatively, D is TRBD1 (6 bases). Per germline, CDR1 SNHLY and CDR2 FYNNEI. CDR3 length: 15 amino acids. Trimming took 4 bases from V and 7 from J, leaving 14 bases between them. The CDR3 coding sequence is TGTGCCAGCAGTGTAAATGGGGACACCAATTCACCCCTCCACTTT. This encodes CASSVNGDTNSPLHF.

This clonotype ranks as large. V and J are TRBV12-3 or TRBV12-4 and TRBJ1-6, with D possibly TRBD1 on 5 matching bases. The CDR3 extends over 14 amino acids. V was cut by 3 bases and J by 13 bases, with 16 bases left in between. The CDR3 loop reads CASSFSGPLGPLHF. The CDR3 DNA reads TGTGCCAGCAGTTTTTCAGGGCCCCTTGGTCCCCTCCACTTT.

By proportion, this clonotype is medium-sized. The rearrangement joins TRBV20-1 to TRBJ2-1; D not resolved. V lost 0 bases to trimming and J lost 5 bases, with 17 bases between them. Per germline, CDR1 DFQATT and CDR2 SNEGSKA (reference sequence). The length of the CDR3 is 16 residues. CDR3 nucleotides: TGCAGTGCTAGAGACGACTTATTTACGGGCAACAATGAGCAGTTCTTC. This sequence encodes CSARDDLFTGNNEQFF.

This clonotype is large by share. This chain uses TRBV12-3 or TRBV12-4 with TRBJ2-5; 12 positions agree with TRBD2. This CDR3 spans 16 amino acids. The junction had 5 bases not matched to a gene; V was cut back by 1 base and J by 5 bases. The CDR3 DNA sequence: TGTGCCAGCAGTTTAGGACTAGCGGGGGCCGGGGAGACCCAGTACTTC. Translation gives CASSLGLAGAGETQYF.